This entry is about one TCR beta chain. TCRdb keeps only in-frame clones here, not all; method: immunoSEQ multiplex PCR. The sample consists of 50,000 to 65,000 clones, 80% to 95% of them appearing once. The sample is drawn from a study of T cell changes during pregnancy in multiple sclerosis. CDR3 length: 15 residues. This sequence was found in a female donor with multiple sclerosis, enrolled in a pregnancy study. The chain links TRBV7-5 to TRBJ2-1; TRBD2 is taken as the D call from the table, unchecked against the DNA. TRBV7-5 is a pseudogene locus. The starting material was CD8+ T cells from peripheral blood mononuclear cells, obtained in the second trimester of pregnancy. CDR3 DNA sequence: TGTGTCAGAAGCTTTGTGGGAGGGCCTTGCAATGAGCAGTTCTTC. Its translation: CVRSFVGGPCNEQFF.